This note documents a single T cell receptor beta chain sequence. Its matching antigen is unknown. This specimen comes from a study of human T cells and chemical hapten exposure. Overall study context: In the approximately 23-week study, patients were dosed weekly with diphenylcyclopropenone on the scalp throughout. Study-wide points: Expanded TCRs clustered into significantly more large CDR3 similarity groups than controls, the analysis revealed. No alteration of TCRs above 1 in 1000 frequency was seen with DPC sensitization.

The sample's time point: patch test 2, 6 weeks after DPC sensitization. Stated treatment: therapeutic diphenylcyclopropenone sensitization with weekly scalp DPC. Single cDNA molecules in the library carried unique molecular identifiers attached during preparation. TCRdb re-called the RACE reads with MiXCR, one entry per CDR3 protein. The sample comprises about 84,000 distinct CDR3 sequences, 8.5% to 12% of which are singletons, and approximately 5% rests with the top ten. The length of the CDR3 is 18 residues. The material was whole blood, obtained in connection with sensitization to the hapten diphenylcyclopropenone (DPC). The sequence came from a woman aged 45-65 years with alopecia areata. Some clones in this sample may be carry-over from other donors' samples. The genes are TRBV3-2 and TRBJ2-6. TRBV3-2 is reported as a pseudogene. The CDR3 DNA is TGTGCCAGCAGCCAAGGGACGCAGAGCGTCTCTGGGGCCAACGTCCTGACTTTC. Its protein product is CASSQGTQSVSGANVLTF.